A selection of T cell receptor beta chains follows, all from one sample in a study of shared clonotypes between healthy human individuals. The data were produced by immunoSEQ multiplex PCR, yet TCRdb's version contains in-frame clones alone and is incomplete. Of 550,000 to 850,000 clones in the sample, over 60% were seen once. The specimen sequenced was memory CD4+ T cells sorted from blood. The receptor set was obtained from a woman younger than 45 in good health. Each CDR3 is given with its conserved first and last residue. The order of the fields is V gene, J gene, clone size, D gene, CDR3 protein, CDR3 DNA. D genes are given only for firm matches. Clone size, where shown, is once, few, many, or a class for clones that have expanded.

v_gene: TRBV7-2; j_gene: TRBJ1-5; abundance: -; d_gene: TRBD1; CDR3aa: CASSWGQESQPQHF; CDR3nt: TGTGCCAGCAGCTGGGGACAGGAATCTCAGCCCCAGCATTTT
v_gene: TRBV5-1; j_gene: TRBJ2-5; abundance: -; d_gene: -; CDR3aa: CASSLTPQGKVETQYF; CDR3nt: TGCGCCAGCAGCTTGACCCCCCAGGGCAAGGTCGAGACCCAGTACTTC
v_gene: TRBV27; j_gene: TRBJ1-1; abundance: -; d_gene: -; CDR3aa: CASSSHRDPDTEAFF; CDR3nt: TGTGCCAGCAGTTCCCACCGGGACCCAGACACTGAAGCTTTCTTT
v_gene: TRBV28; j_gene: TRBJ1-4; abundance: once; d_gene: -; CDR3aa: CATRDEKLFF; CDR3nt: TGTGCCACCAGGGATGAAAAACTGTTTTTT
v_gene: TRBV19; j_gene: TRBJ2-7; abundance: -; d_gene: -; CDR3aa: CASSIVAQSSYEQYF; CDR3nt: TGTGCCAGTAGTATAGTTGCACAAAGCTCCTACGAGCAGTACTTC
v_gene: TRBV18; j_gene: TRBJ2-1; abundance: -; d_gene: -; CDR3aa: CASSPTQGSSYNEQFF; CDR3nt: TGTGCCAGCTCCCCAACCCAGGGGTCATCCTACAATGAGCAGTTCTTC
v_gene: TRBV28; j_gene: TRBJ2-1; abundance: -; d_gene: -; CDR3aa: CASSLAGKGNEQFF; CDR3nt: TGTGCCAGCAGTTTGGCGGGAAAAGGCAATGAGCAGTTCTTC
v_gene: TRBV29-1; j_gene: TRBJ2-7; abundance: once; d_gene: -; CDR3aa: CSVQTDQTYEQYF; CDR3nt: TGCAGCGTACAAACGGATCAAACCTACGAGCAGTACTTC
v_gene: TRBV9; j_gene: TRBJ2-5; abundance: -; d_gene: TRBD2; CDR3aa: CASSPRRRAGRVGTQYF; CDR3nt: TGTGCCAGCAGCCCTCGGCGGAGAGCGGGGCGGGTGGGGACCCAGTACTTC
v_gene: TRBV18; j_gene: TRBJ2-7; abundance: -; d_gene: TRBD1; CDR3aa: CASSPRDRVSYEQYF; CDR3nt: TGTGCCAGCTCACCTAGGGACAGGGTCTCCTACGAGCAGTACTTC
v_gene: TRBV5-1; j_gene: TRBJ2-7; abundance: -; d_gene: TRBD1; CDR3aa: CASSQFGDRQYEQYF; CDR3nt: TGCGCCAGCAGCCAGTTTGGGGACAGGCAGTACGAGCAGTACTTC
v_gene: TRBV7-2; j_gene: TRBJ1-4; abundance: -; d_gene: -; CDR3aa: CASSQTGTNEKLFF; CDR3nt: TGTGCCAGCAGTCAAACAGGGACTAATGAAAAACTGTTTTTT
v_gene: TRBV5-6; j_gene: TRBJ2-1; abundance: -; d_gene: -; CDR3aa: CASSSDPTDYNEQFF; CDR3nt: TGTGCCAGCAGTTCAGACCCGACGGACTACAATGAGCAGTTCTTC
v_gene: TRBV6-5; j_gene: TRBJ1-5; abundance: many; d_gene: TRBD1; CDR3aa: CASILGQVGNQPQHF; CDR3nt: TGTGCCAGCATCTTAGGACAGGTAGGCAATCAGCCCCAGCATTTT
v_gene: TRBV10-2; j_gene: TRBJ2-2; abundance: few; d_gene: -; CDR3aa: CASRATGELFF; CDR3nt: TGCGCCAGCAGGGCCACCGGGGAGCTGTTTTTT
v_gene: TRBV28; j_gene: TRBJ2-1; abundance: -; d_gene: TRBD1; CDR3aa: CASSAPGQGANEQFF; CDR3nt: TGTGCCAGCAGTGCGCCGGGACAGGGGGCGAATGAGCAGTTCTTC
v_gene: TRBV7-9; j_gene: TRBJ2-3; abundance: -; d_gene: TRBD2; CDR3aa: CASSLSSGGTDTQYF; CDR3nt: TGTGCCAGCAGCTTATCTAGCGGAGGCACAGATACGCAGTATTTT
v_gene: TRBV7-9; j_gene: TRBJ2-7; abundance: once; d_gene: -; CDR3aa: CASSRLDSYEQYF; CDR3nt: TGTGCCAGCAGCCGCCTGGACAGCTACGAGCAGTACTTC
v_gene: TRBV28; j_gene: TRBJ2-5; abundance: once; d_gene: -; CDR3aa: CASSLASSETQYF; CDR3nt: TGTGCCAGCAGTTTAGCCAGTTCCGAGACCCAGTACTTC
v_gene: TRBV25-1; j_gene: TRBJ2-2; abundance: once; d_gene: TRBD1; CDR3aa: CATRDRVSGELFF; CDR3nt: TGTGCCACCAGGGACAGGGTTTCCGGGGAGCTGTTTTTT
v_gene: TRBV28; j_gene: TRBJ2-5; abundance: -; d_gene: TRBD2; CDR3aa: CASSSLAGAGETQYF; CDR3nt: TGTGCCAGCAGCTCCCTAGCGGGAGCAGGGGAGACCCAGTACTTC
v_gene: TRBV5-4; j_gene: TRBJ2-3; abundance: few; d_gene: TRBD1; CDR3aa: CASSPRTGGGTDTQYF; CDR3nt: TGTGCCAGCAGCCCTAGGACAGGGGGCGGCACAGATACGCAGTATTTT
v_gene: TRBV2; j_gene: TRBJ2-6; abundance: few; d_gene: TRBD2; CDR3aa: CASEEASGRTVAGANVLTF; CDR3nt: TGTGCCAGCGAAGAGGCTAGCGGGAGGACTGTTGCTGGGGCCAACGTCCTGACTTTC
v_gene: TRBV2; j_gene: TRBJ2-5; abundance: few; d_gene: -; CDR3aa: CASTDDRAQETQYF; CDR3nt: TGTGCCAGCACCGATGACAGAGCCCAAGAGACCCAGTACTTC
v_gene: TRBV5-1; j_gene: TRBJ2-1; abundance: -; d_gene: -; CDR3aa: CASSLGLSLNEQFF; CDR3nt: TGCGCCAGCAGCTTGGGCCTAAGTCTCAATGAGCAGTTCTTC
v_gene: TRBV7-2; j_gene: TRBJ2-4; abundance: -; d_gene: -; CDR3aa: CASSRQSRRGNIQYF; CDR3nt: TGTGCCAGCAGCCGCCAGTCTAGAAGAGGAAACATTCAGTACTTC
v_gene: TRBV5-4; j_gene: TRBJ2-1; abundance: -; d_gene: -; CDR3aa: CASSLVTGFGNEQFF; CDR3nt: TGTGCCAGCAGCTTGGTCACGGGTTTCGGGAATGAGCAGTTCTTC
v_gene: TRBV27; j_gene: TRBJ2-1; abundance: -; d_gene: -; CDR3aa: CASSSTDSSYNEQFF; CDR3nt: TGTGCCAGCAGTTCCACAGACAGCTCCTACAATGAGCAGTTCTTC
v_gene: TRBV28; j_gene: TRBJ2-5; abundance: -; d_gene: -; CDR3aa: CASSSSTRGAQYF; CDR3nt: TGTGCCAGCAGTTCCTCCACGAGGGGGGCCCAGTACTTC
v_gene: TRBV6-1; j_gene: TRBJ1-1; abundance: -; d_gene: -; CDR3aa: CASSPLRNTEAFF; CDR3nt: TGTGCCAGCAGCCCACTCAGGAACACTGAAGCTTTCTTT
v_gene: TRBV19; j_gene: TRBJ2-5; abundance: many; d_gene: -; CDR3aa: CASSDEGETQYF; CDR3nt: TGTGCCAGTAGTGACGAGGGGGAGACCCAGTACTTC
v_gene: TRBV4-1; j_gene: TRBJ2-7; abundance: -; d_gene: TRBD2; CDR3aa: CASSQDPSGRAGPYEQYF; CDR3nt: TGCGCCAGCAGCCAAGACCCTAGCGGGAGGGCCGGCCCCTACGAGCAGTACTTC
v_gene: TRBV6-6; j_gene: TRBJ2-5; abundance: -; d_gene: -; CDR3aa: CASSYRDFQETQYF; CDR3nt: TGTGCCAGCAGTTATCGGGACTTTCAAGAGACCCAGTACTTC
v_gene: TRBV6-6; j_gene: TRBJ2-1; abundance: -; d_gene: TRBD2; CDR3aa: CASSITAGASYNEQFF; CDR3nt: TGTGCCAGCAGTATAACAGCGGGGGCTTCCTACAATGAGCAGTTCTTC
v_gene: TRBV5-1; j_gene: TRBJ2-3; abundance: -; d_gene: TRBD1; CDR3aa: CASTTGGLNTDTQYF; CDR3nt: TGCGCCAGCACCACAGGGGGACTTAACACAGATACGCAGTATTTT
v_gene: TRBV11-2; j_gene: TRBJ2-1; abundance: -; d_gene: -; CDR3aa: CASSLDPMASFRFNNEQFF; CDR3nt: TGTGCCAGCAGCTTAGATCCCATGGCCAGTTTTCGGTTTAACAATGAGCAGTTCTTC
v_gene: TRBV25-1; j_gene: TRBJ2-3; abundance: -; d_gene: -; CDR3aa: CASSERQGTDTQYF; CDR3nt: TGTGCCAGCAGTGAGCGGCAGGGCACAGATACGCAGTATTTT
v_gene: TRBV7-2; j_gene: TRBJ2-1; abundance: -; d_gene: TRBD2; CDR3aa: CASSLAISGRARGGHNEQFF; CDR3nt: TGTGCCAGCAGCTTAGCGATTAGCGGGAGGGCTAGGGGGGGACACAATGAGCAGTTCTTC
v_gene: TRBV5-1; j_gene: TRBJ2-1; abundance: few; d_gene: TRBD2; CDR3aa: CASSLGLAGGNEQFF; CDR3nt: TGCGCCAGCAGCTTGGGGCTAGCGGGAGGCAATGAGCAGTTCTTC
v_gene: TRBV2; j_gene: TRBJ1-5; abundance: -; d_gene: -; CDR3aa: CASSELGMGPQHF; CDR3nt: TGTGCCAGCAGTGAACTGGGGATGGGGCCCCAGCATTTT
v_gene: TRBV4-2; j_gene: TRBJ2-1; abundance: -; d_gene: TRBD2; CDR3aa: CASSQEGTSGSLSYNEQFF; CDR3nt: TGTGCCAGCAGCCAAGAAGGCACTAGCGGGAGTTTGTCCTACAATGAGCAGTTCTTC
v_gene: TRBV5-1; j_gene: TRBJ1-4; abundance: -; d_gene: -; CDR3aa: CASSLGRAEKLFF; CDR3nt: TGCGCCAGCAGCTTGGGCAGGGCGGAAAAACTGTTTTTT
v_gene: TRBV5-1; j_gene: TRBJ1-2; abundance: -; d_gene: TRBD1; CDR3aa: CASGVRQGAIYGYTF; CDR3nt: TGCGCCAGCGGAGTAAGACAGGGGGCTATCTATGGCTACACCTTC
v_gene: TRBV29-1; j_gene: TRBJ1-1; abundance: -; d_gene: -; CDR3aa: CSVEWRSEAFF; CDR3nt: TGCAGCGTTGAGTGGAGATCTGAAGCTTTCTTT
v_gene: TRBV27; j_gene: TRBJ1-1; abundance: once; d_gene: -; CDR3aa: CASSLGRGDTEAFF; CDR3nt: TGTGCCAGCAGTTTAGGGAGGGGGGACACTGAAGCTTTCTTT
v_gene: TRBV5-6; j_gene: TRBJ1-5; abundance: -; d_gene: TRBD1; CDR3aa: CASSLGGQIQQPQHF; CDR3nt: TGTGCCAGCAGCTTGGGGGGACAGATCCAGCAGCCCCAGCATTTT
v_gene: TRBV9; j_gene: TRBJ1-3; abundance: once; d_gene: -; CDR3aa: CASSVAGLGNTIYF; CDR3nt: TGTGCCAGCAGCGTAGCGGGGCTCGGAAACACCATATATTTT